This record covers a single T cell receptor beta chain. Its matching antigen is unknown. This sample stems from a study of cytomegalovirus exposure and HLA in healthy donors. Study-level background: For the roughly 370 genotyped donors, about 79% fell within the Caucasian-associated ancestry cluster. The study's findings and limits: Versus the roughly 670-donor mean, an Asian-associated ancestry cluster reportedly showed fewer N-insertions in a later analysis.

The PCR was carried out with 60 Vbeta primers and 13 Jbeta primers. The method was immunoSEQ multiplex PCR; TCRdb's version includes in-frame clones alone and lacks a portion of them. The sample lists under 140,000 clones; less than 85% were seen once. This clonotype was sampled from a young man in good health and CMV-seropositive. The material sequenced was PBMCs.

The CDR3 sequence: CASSEGAGTNEKLFF. Written as DNA, the CDR3 is TGTGCCAGCAGTGAAGGGGCAGGGACTAATGAAAAACTGTTTTTT. The chain is built from TRBV6-1 and TRBJ1-4; D may be TRBD1 (5 bases). CDR1 and CDR2 (germline): MNHNS, SASEGT. CDR3 length: 15 amino acids. Trimming removed 1 base from V and 2 bases from J, with 8 bases in between.